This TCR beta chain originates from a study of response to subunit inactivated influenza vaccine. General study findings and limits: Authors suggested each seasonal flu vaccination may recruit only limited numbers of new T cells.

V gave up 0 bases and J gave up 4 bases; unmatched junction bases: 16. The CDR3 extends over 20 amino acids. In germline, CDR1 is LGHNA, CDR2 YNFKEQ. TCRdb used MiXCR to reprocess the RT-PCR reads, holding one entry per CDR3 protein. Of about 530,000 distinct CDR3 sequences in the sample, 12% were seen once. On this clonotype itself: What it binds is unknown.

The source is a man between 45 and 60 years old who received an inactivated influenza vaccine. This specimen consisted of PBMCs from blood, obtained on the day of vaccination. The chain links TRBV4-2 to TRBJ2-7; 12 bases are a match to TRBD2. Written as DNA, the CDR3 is TGTGCCAGCAGCCAAGACAGCGGGACTAGCGGGTCTCACCACCCTTACGAGCAGTACTTC. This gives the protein CASSQDSGTSGSHHPYEQYF.